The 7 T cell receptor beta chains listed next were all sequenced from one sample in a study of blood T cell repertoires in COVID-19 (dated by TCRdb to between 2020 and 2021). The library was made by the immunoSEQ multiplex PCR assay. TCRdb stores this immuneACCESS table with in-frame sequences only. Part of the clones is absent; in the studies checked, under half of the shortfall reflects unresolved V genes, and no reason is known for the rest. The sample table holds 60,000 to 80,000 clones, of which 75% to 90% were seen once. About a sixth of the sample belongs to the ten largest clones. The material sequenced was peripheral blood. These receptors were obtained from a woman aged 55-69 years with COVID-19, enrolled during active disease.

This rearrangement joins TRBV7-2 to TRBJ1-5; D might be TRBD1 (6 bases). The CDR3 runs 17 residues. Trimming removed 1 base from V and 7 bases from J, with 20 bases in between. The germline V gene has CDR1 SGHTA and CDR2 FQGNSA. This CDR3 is CASSLDPLQGKIQPQHF. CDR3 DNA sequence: TGTGCCAGCAGCTTAGACCCCCTTCAGGGGAAGATACAGCCCCAGCATTTT.

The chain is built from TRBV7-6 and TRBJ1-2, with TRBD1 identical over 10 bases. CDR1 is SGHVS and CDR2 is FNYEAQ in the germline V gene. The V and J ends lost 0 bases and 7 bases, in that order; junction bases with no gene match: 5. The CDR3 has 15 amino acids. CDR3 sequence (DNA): TGTGCCAGCAGCTTAGCCCCGGGACAGGGGCCTGGCTACACCTTC. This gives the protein CASSLAPGQGPGYTF.

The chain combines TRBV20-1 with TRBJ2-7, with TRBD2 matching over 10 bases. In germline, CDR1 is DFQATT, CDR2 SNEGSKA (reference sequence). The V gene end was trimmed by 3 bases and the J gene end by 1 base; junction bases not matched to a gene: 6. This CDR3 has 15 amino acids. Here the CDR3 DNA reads TGCAGTGCTAGTGGTCTTAGCGGGGGGTCCTACGAGCAGTACTTC. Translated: CSASGLSGGSYEQYF.

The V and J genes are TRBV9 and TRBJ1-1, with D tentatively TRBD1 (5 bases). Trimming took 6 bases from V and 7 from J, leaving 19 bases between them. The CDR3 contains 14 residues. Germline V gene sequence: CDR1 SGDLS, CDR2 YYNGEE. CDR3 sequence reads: CASNADGGSLEAFF. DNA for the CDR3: TGTGCCAGCAACGCGGACGGGGGGTCCCTTGAAGCTTTCTTT.

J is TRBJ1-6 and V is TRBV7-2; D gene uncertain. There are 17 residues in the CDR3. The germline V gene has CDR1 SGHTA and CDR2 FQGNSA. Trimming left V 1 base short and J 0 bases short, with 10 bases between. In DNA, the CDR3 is TGTGCCAGCAGCTTAGATATGAGTAGCTCCTATAATTCACCCCTCCACTTT. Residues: CASSLDMSSSYNSPLHF.

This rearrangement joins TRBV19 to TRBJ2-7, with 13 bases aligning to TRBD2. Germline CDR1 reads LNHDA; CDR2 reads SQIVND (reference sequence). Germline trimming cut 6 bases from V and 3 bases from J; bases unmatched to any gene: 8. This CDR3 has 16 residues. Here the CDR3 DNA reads TGTGCCAGTAGCACCGGACTAGCGGGAGCTCACTACGAGCAGTACTTC. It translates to CASSTGLAGAHYEQYF.

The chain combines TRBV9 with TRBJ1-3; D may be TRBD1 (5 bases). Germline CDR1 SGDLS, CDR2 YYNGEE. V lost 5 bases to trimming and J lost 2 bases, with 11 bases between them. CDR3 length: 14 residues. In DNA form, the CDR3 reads TGTGCCAGCAGTTTCGGGGGAACTGGAAACACCATATATTTT. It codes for CASSFGGTGNTIYF. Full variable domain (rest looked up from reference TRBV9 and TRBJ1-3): DSGVTQTPKHLITATGQRVTLRCSPRSGDLSVYWYQQSLDQGLQFLIQYYNGEERAKGNILERFSAQQFPDLHSELNLSSLELGDSALYFCASSFGGTGNTIYFGEGSWLTVV.